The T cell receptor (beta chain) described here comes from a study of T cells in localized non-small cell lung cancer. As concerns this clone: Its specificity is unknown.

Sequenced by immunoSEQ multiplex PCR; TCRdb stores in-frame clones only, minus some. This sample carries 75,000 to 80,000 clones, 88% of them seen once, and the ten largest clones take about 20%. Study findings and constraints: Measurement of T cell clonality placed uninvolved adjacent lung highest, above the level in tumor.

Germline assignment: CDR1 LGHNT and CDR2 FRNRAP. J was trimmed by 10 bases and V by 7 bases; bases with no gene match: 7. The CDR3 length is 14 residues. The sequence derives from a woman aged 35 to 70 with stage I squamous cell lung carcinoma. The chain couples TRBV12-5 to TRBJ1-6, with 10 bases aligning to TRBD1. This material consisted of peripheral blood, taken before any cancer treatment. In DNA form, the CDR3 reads TGTGCTAGTGCCTCGGGACAGGGGATGTCACCCCTCCACTTT. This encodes CASASGQGMSPLHF.